Following are 7 T cell receptor beta chains from one sample sequenced in a study of OX40 agonist ivuxolimab in advanced cancers. The data were produced by immunoSEQ multiplex PCR, yet TCRdb's version contains in-frame clones alone and is incomplete. This repertoire shows 52,000 or so clones, roughly 85% found once; its top ten account for approximately 3.1%. Material: CD4+ or CD8+ T cells sorted from blood, obtained in a trial of the OX40 agonist ivuxolimab. The receptors were gathered from an adult with an advanced solid tumor such as melanoma, head and neck, liver or kidney cancer.

The chain uses TRBV5-1 and TRBJ2-5, with 14 bases aligning to TRBD2. The CDR3 is 16 amino acids. CDR1 and CDR2 from the germline V gene are SGHRS and YFSETQ. V shed 4 bases and J 1 base; nucleotides not matched to a gene: 3. In DNA form, the CDR3 reads TGCGCCAGCAGCGACGGACTAGCGGGGGGCCAAGAGACCCAGTACTTC. Protein sequence: CASSDGLAGGQETQYF.

The chain couples TRBV28 to TRBJ2-5; TRBD2 is a possible D gene (6 bases). Germline V lookup: CDR1 MDHEN, CDR2 SYDVKM. The CDR3 is 14 residues long. Trimming took off 0 bases at V and 4 bases at J, with 9 bases between the two ends. The CDR3 region is CASSLWAAGETQYF. The CDR3 DNA reads as TGTGCCAGCAGTTTATGGGCAGCGGGAGAGACCCAGTACTTC.

J is TRBJ2-7 and V is TRBV4-1; 8 bases align to TRBD1. J gave up 2 bases and V 0 bases, and 3 bases lay outside the gene matches. Germline assignment: CDR1 MGHRA and CDR2 YSYEKL. The CDR3 is made up of 15 amino acids. The CDR3 loop reads CASSQDLDRAYEQYF. The CDR3 DNA is TGCGCCAGCAGCCAAGACTTGGACAGGGCCTACGAGCAGTACTTC.

The chain has TRBV19 and TRBJ1-5, with 10 nucleotides matching TRBD1. V lost 6 bases and J lost 4; bases outside the gene matches: 3. The germline gives CDR1 LNHDA, CDR2 SQIVND (reference sequence). There are 14 residues in the CDR3. CDR3 DNA sequence: TGTGCCAGTAGCCCGGGACAGGGGAATCAGCCCCAGCATTTT. Translation: CASSPGQGNQPQHF.

J is TRBJ2-3 and V is TRBV2; no definite D call. The CDR3 is made up of 12 amino acids. V was cut by 8 bases and J by 5 bases, with 11 bases left in between. Germline CDR1 and CDR2: SNHLY and FYNNEI. For the CDR3, the DNA is TGTGCCAGCGTAAGAGCGTTAGATACGCAGTATTTT. Protein product: CASVRALDTQYF.

J is TRBJ2-5 and V is TRBV5-1; 7 bases fit TRBD2. This CDR3 is 16 amino acids long. The V gene end was trimmed by 1 base and the J gene end by 5 bases; junction bases not matched to a gene: 11. Germline V lookup: CDR1 SGHRS, CDR2 YFSETQ. CDR3 nucleotide sequence: TGCGCCAGCAGCTTGCAGGGCGGGGGAGCTGTGGAGACCCAGTACTTC. It specifies CASSLQGGGAVETQYF.

This chain links TRBV5-5 with TRBJ2-7; the D gene could be TRBD1 or TRBD2 (5 bases each). There are 14 residues in the CDR3. Between the trimmed V and J ends, which lost 6 bases and 3 bases, there was a span of 16 bases. The germline V gene encodes CDR1 SGHKS and CDR2 YYEKEE (reference sequence). CDR3 loop: CASTLRDPNYEQYF. CDR3 nucleotide sequence: TGTGCCAGCACCCTCCGGGACCCGAACTACGAGCAGTACTTC.